Listed here are 27 T cell receptor beta chains from one sample, sequenced in a study of T cell responses to AZD1222 COVID-19 vaccine. Using immunoSEQ multiplex PCR, the repertoire was profiled, and TCRdb retains in-frame clones only, with some absent. In the table there are over 70,000 clones, approximately 80% of which are singletons. The material sequenced was peripheral blood, taken 28 days after the second dose of the MenACWY control vaccine. Receptors were obtained from an adult who received the MenACWY meningococcal vaccine as a control.

The chain recombines TRBV5-4 with TRBJ2-2; the D gene is possibly TRBD2 (6 bases). CDR1 and CDR2 from the germline V gene are SGHNT and YYREEE (reference sequence). CDR3 length: 14 amino acids. V was clipped by 5 bases and J by 6 bases, with 14 bases between them. The chain's CDR3 is CASSTSGGPGELFF. As DNA, the CDR3 is TGTGCCAGCAGTACTTCCGGGGGTCCCGGGGAGCTGTTTTTT. The entire variable domain, with the rest obtained from reference TRBV5-4 and TRBJ2-2, is as follows: ETGVTQSPTHLIKTRGQQVTLRCSSQSGHNTVSWYQQALGQGPQFIFQYYREEENGRGNFPPRFSGLQFPNYSSELNVNALELDDSALYLCASSTSGGPGELFFGEGSRLTVL.

V and J are TRBV30 and TRBJ2-5; 8 nucleotides match TRBD2. The V gene end was trimmed by 0 bases and the J gene end by 3 bases; junction bases not matched to a gene: 3. Germline V gives CDR1 GTSNPN, CDR2 SVGIG (reference sequence). The CDR3 totals 14 residues. In DNA, the CDR3 is TGTGCCTGGAGTGTGGGAGCGGGGGAAGAGACCCAGTACTTC. The encoded protein is CAWSVGAGEETQYF.

This clone was found once. The chain uses TRBV12-3 or TRBV12-4 and TRBJ2-7; TRBD1 agrees at 8 bases. The CDR3 length is 13 residues. V lost 8 bases to trimming and J lost 7 bases; unmatched junction nucleotides: 10. The CDR3 protein is CASCQGAFTEQYF. CDR3 nucleotide sequence: TGTGCCAGCTGTCAGGGGGCCTTTACTGAGCAGTACTTC.

V is TRBV6-1 and J is TRBJ1-5, with unresolved D. Germline CDR1 MNHNS, CDR2 SASEGT. Trimming took off 1 base at V and 0 bases at J, with 13 bases between the two ends. CDR3 length equals 17 residues. Here the CDR3 reads CASSEEIRTYSNQPQHF. CDR3 nucleotides: TGTGCCAGCAGTGAAGAAATTAGAACCTATAGCAATCAGCCCCAGCATTTT.

The chain couples TRBV7-2 to TRBJ2-3; 7 nucleotides match TRBD2. V gave up 8 bases and J gave up 5 bases; unmatched junction bases: 7. This CDR3 spans 13 amino acids. Germline CDR1 is SGHTA and CDR2 is FQGNSA. CDR3 DNA: TGTGCCAGCTGCCGACTAGCTGGAGATACGCAGTATTTT. Its translation: CASCRLAGDTQYF.

V gene TRBV6-5 combines with J gene TRBJ1-2, with D perhaps matching TRBD1 (6 bases). The germline V gene has CDR1 MNHEY and CDR2 SVGAGI. Trimming took 6 bases from V and 1 from J, leaving 15 bases between them. The length of the CDR3 is 15 residues. The CDR3 reads CASRVVEGGNYGYTF. DNA of the CDR3: TGTGCCAGCAGGGTGGTGGAAGGGGGTAACTATGGCTACACCTTC.

CDR3 region: CASSQIIESVYEQYF. As DNA, the CDR3 is TGCGCCAGCAGCCAAATTATCGAATCAGTCTACGAGCAGTACTTC. The chain is built from TRBV4-1 and TRBJ2-7, with D unresolved. The germline V gene encodes CDR1 MGHRA and CDR2 YSYEKL. Trimming took off 2 bases at V and 3 bases at J, with 14 bases between the two ends. The CDR3 length is 15 residues.

The chain's CDR3 is CASSYTLPGYTF. In DNA form, the CDR3 reads TGTGCCAGCAGTTACACTCTCCCGGGCTACACCTTC. The chain recombines TRBV6-2 or TRBV6-3 with TRBJ1-2, with unresolved D. V lost 2 bases and J 8 bases, leaving 9 bases between the germline ends. The CDR3 sequence is 12 residues long. Per the germline V gene, CDR1 is MNHEY and CDR2 is SVGEGT.

V gene TRBV4-3 combines with J gene TRBJ2-1, with D unresolved. Germline V gives CDR1 LGHNA, CDR2 YSLEER. The V and J ends lost 0 bases and 5 bases respectively, with 11 bases between them. The CDR3 length is 15 residues. The chain's CDR3 is CASSQDHRYNNEQFF. The DNA for the CDR3 is TGCGCCAGCAGCCAAGATCATCGCTATAACAATGAGCAGTTCTTC.

The chain recombines TRBV4-1 with TRBJ2-3; possibly TRBD2 for D (6 bases). There are 13 residues in the CDR3. Germline CDR1 is MGHRA and CDR2 is YSYEKL. The V gene lost 5 bases and the J gene lost 1 base, with 7 bases spanning the gap. The CDR3 nucleotides are TGCGCCAGCAGCGGAGGGGGCACAGATACGCAGTATTTT. Protein sequence: CASSGGGTDTQYF.

This clone is judged medium-sized. The V and J genes are TRBV6-1 and TRBJ1-5; D perhaps matches TRBD1 (6 bases). This CDR3 has 15 amino acids. Between the trimmed V and J ends, which lost 1 base and 4 bases, there was a span of 11 bases. The germline V gene has CDR1 MNHNS and CDR2 SASEGT. The CDR3 reads CASSEDGQGNQPQHF. The DNA of the CDR3 is TGTGCCAGCAGTGAAGATGGGCAGGGGAATCAGCCCCAGCATTTT.

The rearrangement uses TRBV29-1 and TRBJ2-7; 12 bases match TRBD2. With 4 bases clipped from V and 2 bases from J, the junction kept 12 bases outside the gene matches. The CDR3 runs to 17 residues. Germline-derived CDR1 and CDR2 are SQVTM and ANQGSEA. CDR3 sequence: CSVAAPMGLAGTYEQYF. For the CDR3, the DNA is TGCAGCGTTGCTGCCCCGATGGGACTAGCGGGCACCTACGAGCAGTACTTC.

This clone is medium-sized by share. This chain connects TRBV2 to TRBJ2-1; D is uncertain. With 4 bases removed from V and 9 bases from J, the gap between germline ends came to 16 bases. The CDR3 sequence is 14 residues long. Germline V gene sequence: CDR1 SNHLY, CDR2 FYNNEI. CDR3 nucleotide sequence: TGTGCCAGCAGTGCCTCCAATTGGGTCAGTGAGCAGTTCTTC. Translating gives CASSASNWVSEQFF.

This clone was detected once. The CDR3 sequence: CASSRDRENYGYTF. In DNA form, the CDR3 reads TGTGCCAGCAGCCGGGACAGGGAGAACTATGGCTACACCTTC. This chain uses TRBV5-4 with TRBJ1-2, with 9 bases identical to TRBD1. The J segment lost 2 bases and the V segment lost 4 bases, leaving 3 bases of the junction unmatched. CDR1 and CDR2 (germline): SGHNT, YYREEE (reference sequence). The CDR3 is 14 residues long. Supplemented by reference TRBV5-4 and TRBJ1-2, the full variable domain reads ETGVTQSPTHLIKTRGQQVTLRCSSQSGHNTVSWYQQALGQGPQFIFQYYREEENGRGNFPPRFSGLQFPNYSSELNVNALELDDSALYLCASSRDRENYGYTFGSGTRLTVV.

This rearrangement joins TRBV4-3 to TRBJ1-6; D remains ambiguous. V lost 0 bases to trimming and J lost 10 bases, with 16 bases between them. The CDR3 extends over 16 amino acids. From germline, CDR1 is LGHNA and CDR2 YSLEER. The CDR3 protein is CASSQDSRTRQSPLHF. CDR3 bases: TGCGCCAGCAGCCAAGATTCGCGGACCCGGCAATCACCCCTCCACTTT.

The CDR3 sequence is CASSAGQPYEQYF. CDR3 sequence (DNA): TGTGCCAGCAGCGCGGGACAGCCCTACGAGCAGTACTTC. The chain combines TRBV5-4 with TRBJ2-7, with D possibly matching TRBD1 (7 bases). The CDR3 contains 13 residues. Germline V gives CDR1 SGHNT, CDR2 YYREEE (reference sequence). Trimming stripped 4 bases from V and 2 bases from J, with 10 bases between.

The rearrangement joins TRBV12-3 or TRBV12-4 to TRBJ2-1; D not certain. The CDR3 sequence is 11 residues long. With 11 bases removed from V and 4 bases from J, the gap between germline ends came to 9 bases. The CDR3 sequence: CAVGRYNEQFF. In DNA form, the CDR3 reads TGTGCCGTCGGTAGGTACAATGAGCAGTTCTTC.

The rearrangement links TRBV5-6 to TRBJ1-1; D is ambiguous. Trimming removed 4 bases from V and 6 bases from J, with 13 bases in between. This CDR3 is 13 amino acids long. The germline gives CDR1 SGHDT, CDR2 YYEEEE. The CDR3 sequence is CASSHRTVSEAFF. The CDR3 region has the DNA TGTGCCAGCAGCCACCGCACAGTATCTGAAGCTTTCTTT.

The chain has TRBV18 and TRBJ1-3; D ambiguous. The CDR3 runs 14 residues. Germline V gene sequence: CDR1 KGHSH, CDR2 LQKENI. Deletions cut 6 bases from V and 0 bases from J, with 9 bases between. CDR3 protein: CASSPSGSGNTIYF. CDR3 in DNA: TGTGCCAGCTCGCCCAGTGGCTCTGGAAACACCATATATTTT.

This clone is a singleton in its sample. The chain recombines TRBV2 with TRBJ2-1; D may match TRBD1 or TRBD2 (5 bases each). Germline CDR1 and CDR2: SNHLY and FYNNEI. The CDR3 spans 14 residues. The V and J ends lost 2 bases and 7 bases respectively, with 12 bases between them. The CDR3 spells CASSETRGRNEQFF. The CDR3 nucleotides are TGTGCCAGCAGTGAAACAAGGGGACGGAATGAGCAGTTCTTC.

The V call is TRBV2, the J call TRBJ1-5, with D unclear. V shed 4 bases and J shed 0 bases, with 10 bases lying between them. Germline V gene lookup returns CDR1 SNHLY and CDR2 FYNNEI. The CDR3 runs to 15 residues. Here the CDR3 DNA reads TGTGCCAGCAGTGGAGGTATTAATAGCAATCAGCCCCAGCATTTT. Its translation: CASSGGINSNQPQHF. Full variable domain (outside the CDR3, taken from reference TRBV2 and TRBJ1-5): EPEVTQTPSHQVTQMGQEVILRCVPISNHLYFYWYRQILGQKVEFLVSFYNNEISEKSEIFDDQFSVERPDGSNFTLKIRSTKLEDSAMYFCASSGGINSNQPQHFGDGTRLSIL.

The chain uses TRBV25-1 and TRBJ2-1, with D hard to call. This CDR3 has 14 amino acids. Trimming pared 3 bases from V and 2 bases from J, leaving 8 bases between. Germline V gene lookup returns CDR1 MGHDK and CDR2 SYGVNS. This chain's CDR3 is CASSEADPYNEQFF. As DNA, the CDR3 is TGTGCCAGCAGTGAGGCGGACCCCTACAATGAGCAGTTCTTC.

The V gene is TRBV19, the J gene TRBJ1-6; possible D gene TRBD1, 6 bases. The germline CDR1 and CDR2 sequences are LNHDA and SQIVND (reference sequence). Trimming pared 4 bases from V and 6 bases from J, leaving 16 bases between. The CDR3 is made up of 16 amino acids. The CDR3 DNA reads TGTGCCAGTAGTACTCCAGGGGCCCCTGCTAATTCACCCCTCCACTTT. Amino acids: CASSTPGAPANSPLHF.

CDR3 region: CASSIGAEGSEAFF. The CDR3 nucleotides are TGTGCCAGTAGTATAGGCGCAGAGGGTTCTGAAGCTTTCTTT. The rearrangement joins TRBV19 to TRBJ1-1, with unresolved D. The CDR3 has 14 residues. V lost 1 base and J lost 6, with 12 bases in between. CDR1 and CDR2 from the germline V gene are LNHDA and SQIVND (reference sequence).

This clone was detected a few times. The chain combines TRBV19 with TRBJ2-7; D uncertain. Germline values: CDR1 LNHDA, CDR2 SQIVND (reference sequence). This CDR3 has 15 residues. The ends were cut back, 5 bases at V and 0 bases at J, with 14 bases in the middle. The CDR3 nucleotides read TGTGCCAGTAGTCCCGTCCCAGGCTTCTCCTACGAGCAGTACTTC. Translated: CASSPVPGFSYEQYF.

This chain connects TRBV12-3 or TRBV12-4 to TRBJ2-7, with D possibly matching TRBD2 (6 bases). The CDR3 is made up of 13 amino acids. Trimming shortened V by 6 bases and J by 0 bases, and 9 bases separated the two germline ends. CDR3 nucleotide sequence: TGTGCCAGCAGCGTGGACTACTCCTACGAGCAGTACTTC. This codes for CASSVDYSYEQYF.

The chain links TRBV19 to TRBJ1-5, with D possibly TRBD1 on 5 matching bases. The CDR3 totals 16 residues. Germline V gene lookup returns CDR1 LNHDA and CDR2 SQIVND (reference sequence). V lost 0 bases and J 3 bases, leaving 12 bases between the germline ends. The CDR3 sequence is CASSIDRGEVNQPQHF. DNA of the CDR3: TGTGCCAGTAGTATAGATCGAGGGGAAGTCAATCAGCCCCAGCATTTT.